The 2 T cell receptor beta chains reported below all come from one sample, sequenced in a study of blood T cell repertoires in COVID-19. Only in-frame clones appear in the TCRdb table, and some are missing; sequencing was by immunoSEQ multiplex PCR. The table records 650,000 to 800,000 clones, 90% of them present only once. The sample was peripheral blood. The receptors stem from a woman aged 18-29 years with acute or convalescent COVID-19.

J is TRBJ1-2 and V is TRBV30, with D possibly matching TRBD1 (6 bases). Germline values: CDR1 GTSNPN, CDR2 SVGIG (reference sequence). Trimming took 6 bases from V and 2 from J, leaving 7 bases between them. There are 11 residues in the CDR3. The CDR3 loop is CACQGNYGYTF. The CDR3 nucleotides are TGTGCCTGTCAGGGGAACTATGGCTACACCTTC.

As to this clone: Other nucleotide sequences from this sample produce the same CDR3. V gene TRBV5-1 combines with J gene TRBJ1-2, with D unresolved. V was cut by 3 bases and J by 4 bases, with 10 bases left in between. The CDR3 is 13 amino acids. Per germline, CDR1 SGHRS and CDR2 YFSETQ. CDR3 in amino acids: CASSSGQTYGYTF. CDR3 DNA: TGCGCCAGCAGCTCGGGTCAAACCTATGGCTACACCTTC. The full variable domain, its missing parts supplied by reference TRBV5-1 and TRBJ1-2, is KAGVTQTPRYLIKTRGQQVTLSCSPISGHRSVSWYQQTPGQGLQFLFEYFSETQRNKGNFPGRFSGRQFSNSRSEMNVSTLELGDSALYLCASSSGQTYGYTFGSGTRLTVV.